What follows are 28 T cell receptor beta chains derived from one specimen sequenced in a study of vaccination effects on CD4 cells after COVID-19. No antigen has been assigned to these receptors. ViraFEST used viral peptide pools to expand antigen-specific CD4+ T cells before sequencing. Culturing for around ten days preceded CD4+ T cell isolation. Between March and December 2020, the person had a SARS-CoV-2 infection that PCR confirmed. Assay used: immunoSEQ multiplex PCR; TCRdb lists only in-frame clones, some missing. The table records roughly 57,000 clones, 76% of them present only once. The source material was CD4+ T cells from PBMCs cultured with HIV peptides, sampled before COVID-19 vaccination. Subset reported: HIV-1 Nef peptide pool negative control/reference culture. The source of these receptors is a human donor who had a prior SARS-CoV-2 infection.

The chain recombines TRBV2 with TRBJ1-5; tentative D call: TRBD1 (6 bases). Trimming took off 0 bases at V and 6 bases at J, with 12 bases between the two ends. CDR3 length equals 15 residues. Looked up from germline, CDR1 is SNHLY and CDR2 is FYNNEI. The CDR3, as DNA: TGTGCCAGCAGTGAAGCGCAGAGGGGGGCTCAGCCCCAGCATTTT. This codes for CASSEAQRGAQPQHF.

The chain couples TRBV4-2 to TRBJ2-5, with D perhaps TRBD1 or TRBD2 (6 bases each). CDR1 LGHNA and CDR2 YNFKEQ come from the germline V gene. The germline V and J ends were trimmed by 2 bases and 4 bases, with 14 bases remaining between them. This CDR3 has 15 amino acids. CDR3 region: CASSQNNEGGETQYF. In DNA form, the CDR3 reads TGTGCCAGCAGCCAAAATAATGAGGGGGGAGAGACCCAGTACTTC.

The chain recombines TRBV18 with TRBJ2-1, with no clear D. Germline V gene sequence: CDR1 KGHSH, CDR2 LQKENI. The CDR3 length is 15 residues. Trimming shortened V by 3 bases and J by 6 bases, and 15 bases separated the two germline ends. The CDR3 sequence: CASSPRRTGTNEQFF. DNA of the CDR3: TGTGCCAGCTCACCGAGAAGGACCGGTACCAATGAGCAGTTCTTC.

This chain connects TRBV19 to TRBJ1-1; possibly TRBD1 for D (6 bases). The germline CDR1 and CDR2 sequences are LNHDA and SQIVND (reference sequence). The CDR3 runs 14 residues. Trimming stripped 7 bases from V and 4 bases from J, with 16 bases between. CDR3 protein: CASKFWGAGTEAFF. CDR3 DNA: TGTGCCAGTAAGTTTTGGGGGGCAGGCACTGAAGCTTTCTTT.

This clone was counted only a few times. The chain employs TRBV19 and TRBJ1-2; D unresolved. CDR3 length: 11 amino acids. From germline, CDR1 is LNHDA and CDR2 SQIVND (reference sequence). V lost 2 bases to trimming and J lost 8 bases, with 6 bases between them. CDR3 nucleotides: TGTGCCAGTAGTATAAATGGAGGCTACACCTTC. Residues: CASSINGGYTF. Full variable domain (outside the CDR3, taken from reference TRBV19 and TRBJ1-2): DGGITQSPKYLFRKEGQNVTLSCEQNLNHDAMYWYRQDPGQGLRLIYYSQIVNDFQKGDIAEGYSVSREKKESFPLTVTSAQKNPTAFYLCASSINGGYTFGSGTRLTVV.

This chain connects TRBV20-1 to TRBJ1-2; D unresolved. Germline V gives CDR1 DFQATT, CDR2 SNEGSKA (reference sequence). V was shortened by 3 bases and J by 4 bases, with 6 bases between the two germline ends. CDR3 length equals 11 residues. The CDR3 DNA sequence: TGCAGTGCTAGGGGTCCCTATGGCTACACCTTC. Protein product: CSARGPYGYTF.

This rearrangement joins TRBV18 to TRBJ2-2; D is uncertain. From germline, CDR1 is KGHSH and CDR2 LQKENI. V was shortened by 3 bases and J by 2 bases, with 7 bases between the two germline ends. The CDR3 runs to 14 residues. The CDR3 protein is CASSPLSNTGELFF. The CDR3 DNA reads as TGTGCCAGCTCACCCCTAAGTAACACCGGGGAGCTGTTTTTT. The entire variable domain, with the rest obtained from reference TRBV18 and TRBJ2-2, is as follows: NAGVMQNPRHLVRRRGQEARLRCSPMKGHSHVYWYRQLPEEGLKFMVYLQKENIIDESGMPKERFSAEFPKEGPSILRIQQVVRGDSAAYFCASSPLSNTGELFFGEGSRLTVL.

The chain links TRBV6-2 or TRBV6-3 to TRBJ2-7; D not certain. Trimming pared 2 bases from V and 4 bases from J, leaving 9 bases between. This CDR3 spans 13 amino acids. Germline assignment: CDR1 MNHEY and CDR2 SVGEGT. CDR3 sequence: CASSYPWKYEQYF. The CDR3 DNA is TGTGCCAGCAGTTACCCCTGGAAATACGAGCAGTACTTC.

CDR3 DNA: TGTGCCAGCAGCCAAGAGCCCTCCGTGGATTATGGCTACACCTTC. This sequence encodes CASSQEPSVDYGYTF. This chain joins TRBV4-2 and TRBJ1-2; D gene unclear. Germline V lookup: CDR1 LGHNA, CDR2 YNFKEQ. Trimming pared 0 bases from V and 5 bases from J, leaving 13 bases between. CDR3 size: 15 residues.

This rearrangement joins TRBV4-3 to TRBJ1-2, with 8 bases identical to TRBD1. V dropped 1 base and J dropped 4; count of bases not matched to a gene: 8. This CDR3 comprises 16 residues. Germline CDR1 is LGHNA and CDR2 is YSLEER. The CDR3 nucleotides are TGCGCCAGCAGCCAAGCAGGGACAGGCTCCCCCTATGGCTACACCTTC. Residues: CASSQAGTGSPYGYTF.

This clone was observed a handful of times. V gene TRBV2 combines with J gene TRBJ2-2; D is unclear. Germline values: CDR1 SNHLY, CDR2 FYNNEI. Between the trimmed V and J ends, which lost 2 bases and 1 base, there was a span of 5 bases. The CDR3 is made up of 14 amino acids. The CDR3: CASSENRNTGELFF. The CDR3 coding sequence is TGTGCCAGCAGTGAAAACAGGAACACCGGGGAGCTGTTTTTT.

The chain has TRBV18 and TRBJ2-1; D uncertain. V was shortened by 3 bases and J by 6 bases, with 9 bases between the two germline ends. Germline CDR1 reads KGHSH; CDR2 reads LQKENI. CDR3 length: 13 amino acids. CDR3 residues: CASSPGGRNEQFF. The CDR3 DNA reads as TGTGCCAGCTCACCGGGCGGACGCAATGAGCAGTTCTTC.

This chain uses TRBV19 with TRBJ2-3, with D perhaps TRBD1 (5 bases). CDR1 and CDR2 (germline): LNHDA, SQIVND (reference sequence). This CDR3 has 17 amino acids. The V end lost 8 bases, the J end lost 0 bases, and 21 bases lay between the germline ends. The CDR3 protein is CASSATYRSPSTDTQYF. The CDR3 DNA reads as TGTGCCAGTTCCGCAACCTACAGGTCTCCTAGCACAGATACGCAGTATTTT. The variable domain in full, with the rest retrieved from reference TRBV19 and TRBJ2-3, is DGGITQSPKYLFRKEGQNVTLSCEQNLNHDAMYWYRQDPGQGLRLIYYSQIVNDFQKGDIAEGYSVSREKKESFPLTVTSAQKNPTAFYLCASSATYRSPSTDTQYFGPGTRLTVL.

This sequence joins TRBV13 and TRBJ2-3; D unclear. V lost 0 bases and J lost 2, with 6 bases in between. Germline assignment: CDR1 PRHDT and CDR2 FYEKMQ (reference sequence). There are 14 residues in the CDR3. The CDR3 coding sequence is TGTGCCAGCAGCTTAGGAGTAGACACAGATACGCAGTATTTT. This encodes CASSLGVDTDTQYF.

The V call is TRBV15, the J call TRBJ1-6; weak D call: TRBD1 (6 bases). Germline V gene data show CDR1 as LNHNV and CDR2 as YYDKDF (reference sequence). Trimming cost V 0 bases and J 6 bases, with 15 bases left between them. The CDR3 contains 17 residues. This CDR3 reads CATSRDRGSGGNSPLHF. CDR3 nucleotides: TGTGCCACCAGCAGAGACAGGGGCTCTGGAGGTAATTCACCCCTCCACTTT.

This chain links TRBV7-6 with TRBJ2-7, with TRBD1 matching over 7 bases. The germline V gene encodes CDR1 SGHVS and CDR2 FNYEAQ. V trimming: 5 bases; J trimming: 2 bases; junction bases outside the gene matches: 12. The CDR3 is 16 amino acids. The CDR3 DNA sequence: TGTGCCAGCAGCCCAACGACAGGGCGCACCACCTACGAGCAGTACTTC. Protein product: CASSPTTGRTTYEQYF.

The chain employs TRBV5-1 and TRBJ2-7, with D perhaps given as TRBD1 or TRBD2 (8 bases each). Trimming took 3 bases from V and 6 from J, leaving 22 bases between them. Germline V lookup: CDR1 SGHRS, CDR2 YFSETQ. The CDR3 is 16 amino acids. The CDR3 is CASSYRGGTGLGEQYF. CDR3 sequence (DNA): TGCGCCAGCAGCTATCGGGGGGGGACAGGTTTGGGCGAGCAGTACTTC.

The genes are TRBV20-1 and TRBJ2-1, with D uncertain. V lost 2 bases, J lost 12 bases, and 11 bases lay in between. CDR1 DFQATT and CDR2 SNEGSKA come from the germline V gene (reference sequence). The CDR3 loop spans 11 amino acids. The CDR3 DNA follows: TGCAGTGCTAGATCCATGGGTGTGCAGTTCTTC. Translating it yields CSARSMGVQFF.

The chain is built from TRBV5-6 and TRBJ2-5; D possibly corresponds to TRBD1 (6 bases). This CDR3 comprises 13 residues. V lost 1 base to trimming and J lost 5 bases, with 9 bases between them. CDR1 and CDR2 from the germline V gene are SGHDT and YYEEEE. The CDR3 loop is CASSLWGRETQYF. As DNA, the CDR3 is TGTGCCAGCAGCTTGTGGGGGCGGGAGACCCAGTACTTC.

V gene TRBV7-2 combines with J gene TRBJ2-3; D is unclear. Germline CDR1 is SGHTA and CDR2 is FQGNSA. The length of the CDR3 is 11 residues. Deletions cut 5 bases from V and 5 bases from J, with 5 bases between. The chain's CDR3 is CASSPQDTQYF. CDR3 DNA sequence: TGTGCCAGCAGCCCCCAAGATACGCAGTATTTT.

The chain combines TRBV10-3 with TRBJ2-1, with 14 bases identical to TRBD2. V shed 3 bases, J shed 2 bases, and the junction held 6 bases outside the gene matches. This CDR3 is 18 amino acids long. Germline values: CDR1 ENHRY, CDR2 SYGVKD. The CDR3 bases are TGTGCCATCAGTGATAGGGGACTAGCGGGAGCCGCCTACAATGAGCAGTTCTTC. Translating it yields CAISDRGLAGAAYNEQFF.

This clone came up a few times. The V gene is TRBV19, the J gene TRBJ2-1; 7 nucleotides match TRBD2. CDR1 and CDR2 from the germline V gene are LNHDA and SQIVND (reference sequence). V shed 3 bases, J shed 4 bases, and the junction held 6 bases outside the gene matches. The CDR3 loop spans 15 amino acids. For the CDR3, the DNA is TGTGCCAGTAGTATCGGAGCGGGGTTGTACAATGAGCAGTTCTTC. This gives the protein CASSIGAGLYNEQFF.

The chain has TRBV2 and TRBJ1-2; no reliable D call. CDR3 length equals 12 residues. Trimming cost V 3 bases and J 8 bases, with 10 bases left between them. Per the germline V gene, CDR1 is SNHLY and CDR2 is FYNNEI. CDR3 DNA sequence: TGTGCCAGCAGTGAGACGAGAGGGGGCTACACCTTC. Translation: CASSETRGGYTF.

This clone was observed once. The genes are TRBV7-9 and TRBJ1-2; D uncertain. From germline, CDR1 is SEHNR and CDR2 FQNEAQ (reference sequence). The V end lost 7 bases, the J end lost 8 bases, and 11 bases lay between the germline ends. The length of the CDR3 is 11 residues. CDR3 residues: CASKPMGGYTF. CDR3 in DNA: TGTGCCAGCAAGCCTATGGGAGGCTACACCTTC.

There are a few counts of this clone. CDR3 sequence reads: CASSLVLGSSYNSPLHF. CDR3 coding DNA: TGTGCCAGCAGCTTAGTTTTGGGGTCGTCCTATAATTCACCCCTCCACTTT. The chain is built from TRBV7-2 and TRBJ1-6; D remains ambiguous. Germline CDR1 SGHTA, CDR2 FQGNSA. Trimming left V 1 base short and J 1 base short, with 11 bases between. The CDR3 loop spans 17 amino acids. Full variable domain (remainder filled in from reference TRBV7-2 and TRBJ1-6): GAGVSQSPSNKVTEKGKDVELRCDPISGHTALYWYRQSLGQGLEFLIYFQGNSAPDKSGLPSDRFSAERTGGSVSTLTIQRTQQEDSAVYLCASSLVLGSSYNSPLHFGNGTRLTVT.

The rearrangement uses TRBV5-1 and TRBJ2-6; D remains unclear. Germline CDR1 and CDR2: SGHRS and YFSETQ. The CDR3 length is 14 residues. V gave up 4 bases and J gave up 0 bases, with 5 bases separating them. CDR3 nucleotide sequence: TGCGCCAGCAGCGTGAGCTCTGGGGCCAACGTCCTGACTTTC. Its protein product is CASSVSSGANVLTF.

The chain has TRBV23-1 and TRBJ2-7; D is unclear. TRBV23-1 is assigned to the ORF class and has an uncertain function. V was shortened by 3 bases and J by 5 bases, with 8 bases between the two germline ends. The CDR3 is 12 amino acids. DNA for the CDR3: TGCGCCAGCAGTCAGCCTAGAAACGAGCAGTACTTC. It yields the protein CASSQPRNEQYF.

The V and J genes are TRBV4-1 and TRBJ2-7; D remains ambiguous. There are 16 residues in the CDR3. Per the germline V gene, CDR1 is MGHRA and CDR2 is YSYEKL. Trimming took 4 bases from V and 3 from J, leaving 19 bases between them. As DNA, the CDR3 is TGCGCCAGCAGCCCCAGCCCGTCGAGAGCTGACTACGAGCAGTACTTC. Translated: CASSPSPSRADYEQYF.